This TCR beta chain was captured in a study of blood T cell repertoires in COVID-19. Sequencing was performed with immunoSEQ multiplex PCR; in TCRdb, only in-frame clones are kept and a portion is missing. The repertoire includes 160,000 or so clones, roughly 88% of them detected once, and less than 8.5% sits in the top ten. The specimen was PBMCs or T cells enriched from blood (not recorded which). The TCR originated in a woman aged 45-60 years who had recovered from COVID-19.

The chain's CDR3 is CASSLVGETYEQYF. The DNA of the CDR3 is TGTGCCAGCAGCTTGGTGGGCGAGACCTACGAGCAGTACTTC. This sequence joins TRBV5-8 and TRBJ2-7; D gene unclear. In germline, CDR1 is SGHTS, CDR2 YDEGEE. Trimming took off 0 bases at V and 2 bases at J, with 9 bases between the two ends. The CDR3 covers 14 residues. Complete variable domain (other parts from reference TRBV5-8 and TRBJ2-7): EAGVTQSPTHLIKTRGQQATLRCSPISGHTSVYWYQQALGLGLQFLLWYDEGEERNRGNFPPRFSGRQFPNYSSELNVNALELEDSALYLCASSLVGETYEQYFGPGTRLTVT.